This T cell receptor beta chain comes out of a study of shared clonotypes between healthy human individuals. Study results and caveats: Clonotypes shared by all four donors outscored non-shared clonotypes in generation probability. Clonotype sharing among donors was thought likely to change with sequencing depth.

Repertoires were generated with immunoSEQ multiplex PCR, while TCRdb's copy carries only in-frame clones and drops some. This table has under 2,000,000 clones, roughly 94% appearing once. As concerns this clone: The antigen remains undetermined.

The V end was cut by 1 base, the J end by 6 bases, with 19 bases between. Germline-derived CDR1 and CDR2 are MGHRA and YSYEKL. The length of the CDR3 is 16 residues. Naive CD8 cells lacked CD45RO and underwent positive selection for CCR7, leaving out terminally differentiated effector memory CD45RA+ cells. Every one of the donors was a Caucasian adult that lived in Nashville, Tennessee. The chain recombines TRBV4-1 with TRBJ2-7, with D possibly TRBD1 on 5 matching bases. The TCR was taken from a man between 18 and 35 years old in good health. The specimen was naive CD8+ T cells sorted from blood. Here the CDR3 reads CASSQVGLREKVEQYF. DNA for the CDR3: TGCGCCAGCAGCCAAGTTGGGCTCAGGGAAAAGGTCGAGCAGTACTTC.